This T cell receptor beta chain was recovered during a study of T cell repertoires in cytomegalovirus infection. The wider study: The study used recently identified HLA-C-restricted and well-studied HLA-B-restricted CMV epitopes.

Looked up from germline, CDR1 is MNHEY and CDR2 is SMNVEV (reference sequence). The CDR3 has 15 amino acids. Trimming left V 5 bases short and J 1 base short, with 9 bases between. TCRdb re-analysed the reads in MiXCR, keeping a single row per CDR3 protein. The sample lists fewer than 1,000,000 distinct CDR3 sequences; around 32% were seen once. On this clonotype itself: The target antigen is unknown.

Sequenced here: cultured CD8+ T cells from PBMCs, sampled from culture after CMV antigen stimulation. The sequence was collected from a human donor in good health (CMV status not recorded). Some clones in this sample may be carry-over from other donors' samples. This sequence joins TRBV27 and TRBJ2-6, with D possibly being TRBD2 (5 bases). The CDR3 DNA reads TGTGCCAGCAGTCGGAGGAAATCTGGGGCCAACGTCCTGACTTTC. Translation gives CASSRRKSGANVLTF. Drawing the rest from reference TRBV27 and TRBJ2-6, the complete variable domain is EAQVTQNPRYLITVTGKKLTVTCSQNMNHEYMSWYRQDPGLGLRQIYYSMNVEVTDKGDVPEGYKVSRKEKRNFPLILESPSPNQTSLYFCASSRRKSGANVLTFGAGSRLTVL.